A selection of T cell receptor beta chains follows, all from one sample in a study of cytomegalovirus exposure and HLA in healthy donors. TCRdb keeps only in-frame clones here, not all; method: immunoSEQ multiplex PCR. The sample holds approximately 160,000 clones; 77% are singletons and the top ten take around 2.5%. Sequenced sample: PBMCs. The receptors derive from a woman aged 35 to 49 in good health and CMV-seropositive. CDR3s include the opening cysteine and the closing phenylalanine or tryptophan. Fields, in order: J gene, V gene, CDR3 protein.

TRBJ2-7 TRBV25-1 CASRTGGQYEQYF
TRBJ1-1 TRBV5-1 CASISGTEAFF
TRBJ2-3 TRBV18 CASSPGGGRDTQYF
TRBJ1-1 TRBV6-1 CASFQGWNTEAFF
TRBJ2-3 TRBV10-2 CASSPISGKSTDTQYF
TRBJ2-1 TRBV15 CATSRDSGGALRDEQFF
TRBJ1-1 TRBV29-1 CSVSPGQGGNTEAFF
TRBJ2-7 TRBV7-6 CASSVSGEGYEQYF
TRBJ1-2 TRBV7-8 CASSPVPARGDYGYTF
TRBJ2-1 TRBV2 CASYERVNEQFF
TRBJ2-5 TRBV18 CASSAYSETQYF